The TCR beta chain under discussion was sequenced for a study of persistence of HIV-infected CD4 T cells. Sequencing used immunoSEQ version 4 in survey mode. Here immunoSEQ multiplex PCR was the method, and the copy in TCRdb shows in-frame clones only, minus some. Of 13,000 or so clones listed, over 65% are singletons. The stimulus was an HIV-1 Gag 15-mer peptide pool, around 1.1 ug/peptide/mL. Sorting selected CD4+ T cells upregulating both CD40 ligand and CD69. Stimulated PBMCs had first been depleted of CD8+ T cells. Concerning this clone itself: Its antigen is currently unknown.

Looked up from germline, CDR1 is SGHTA and CDR2 is FQGNSA. V gave up 5 bases and J gave up 4 bases, with 15 bases separating them. The CDR3 has 15 residues. The source of this sequence is an adult man with HIV who was CMV-seropositive. The source was CD4+ T cells sorted from PBMCs after approximately 19-hour stimulation, collected from a patient who received antiretroviral therapy. V gene TRBV7-2 combines with J gene TRBJ1-5; no definite D call. CDR3 nucleotide sequence: TGTGCCAGCAGCCTGGGAAGCGCCCTTAATCAGCCCCAGCATTTT. Its translation is CASSLGSALNQPQHF.